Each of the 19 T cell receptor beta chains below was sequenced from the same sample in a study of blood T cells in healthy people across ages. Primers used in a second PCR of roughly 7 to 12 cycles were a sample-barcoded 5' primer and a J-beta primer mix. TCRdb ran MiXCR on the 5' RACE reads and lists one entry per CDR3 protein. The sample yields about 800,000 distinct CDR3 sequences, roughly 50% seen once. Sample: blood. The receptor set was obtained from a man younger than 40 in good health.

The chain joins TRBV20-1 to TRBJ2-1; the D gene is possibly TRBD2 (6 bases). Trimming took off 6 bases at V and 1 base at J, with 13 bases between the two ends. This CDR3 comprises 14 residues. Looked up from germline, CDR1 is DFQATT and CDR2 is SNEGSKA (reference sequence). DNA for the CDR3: TGCAGTGCAGGCGGGGCCGGTTCCTACAATGAGCAGTTCTTC. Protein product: CSAGGAGSYNEQFF.

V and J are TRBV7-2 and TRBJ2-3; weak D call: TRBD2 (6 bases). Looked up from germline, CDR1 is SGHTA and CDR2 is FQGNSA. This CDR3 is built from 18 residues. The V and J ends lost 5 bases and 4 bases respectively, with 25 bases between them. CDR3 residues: CASSLNPPGAGGADTQYF. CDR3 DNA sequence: TGTGCCAGCAGCCTAAATCCACCGGGCGCAGGAGGGGCAGATACGCAGTATTTT.

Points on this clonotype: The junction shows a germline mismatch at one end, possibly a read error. The CDR3 sequence: CASSRDRFSETQYF. DNA of the CDR3: TGTGCTAGCAGCCGGGACAGGTTTTCTGAGACCCAGTACTTC. The chain combines TRBV7-6 with TRBJ2-7; 8 bases agree with TRBD1. Matching the DNA end better, TRBJ2-5 makes the J call doubtful. The CDR3 consists of 14 residues. CDR1 is SGHVS, CDR2 FNYEAQ, per germline.

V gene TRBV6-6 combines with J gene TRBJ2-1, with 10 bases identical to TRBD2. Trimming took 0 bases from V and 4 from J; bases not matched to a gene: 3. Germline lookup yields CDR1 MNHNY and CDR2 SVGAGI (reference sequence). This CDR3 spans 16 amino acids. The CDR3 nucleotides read TGTGCCAGCAGTTACTCGGCAGCGGGGGGGTACAATGAGCAGTTCTTC. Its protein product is CASSYSAAGGYNEQFF.

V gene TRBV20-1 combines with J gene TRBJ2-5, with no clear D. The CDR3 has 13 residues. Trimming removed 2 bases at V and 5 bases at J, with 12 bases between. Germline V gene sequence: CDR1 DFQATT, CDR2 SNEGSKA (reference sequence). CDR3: CSARLEVPETQYF. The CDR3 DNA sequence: TGCAGTGCTAGACTGGAAGTCCCCGAGACCCAGTACTTC.

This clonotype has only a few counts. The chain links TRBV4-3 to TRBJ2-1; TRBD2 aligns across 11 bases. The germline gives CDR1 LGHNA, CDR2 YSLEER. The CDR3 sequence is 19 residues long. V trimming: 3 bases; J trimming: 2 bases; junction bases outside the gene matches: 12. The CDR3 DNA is TGCGCCAGCAGCCACTCCGTGGGACTAGCGGAGCGCCCCTACAATGAGCAGTTCTTC. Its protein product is CASSHSVGLAERPYNEQFF.

The CDR3 region is CSVPRQGTEAFF. The CDR3 coding sequence is TGCAGCGTCCCTCGACAGGGCACTGAAGCTTTCTTT. The rearrangement links TRBV29-1 to TRBJ1-1; 7 bases match TRBD1. The V and J ends lost 6 bases and 4 bases, in that order; junction bases with no gene match: 5. Germline CDR1 SQVTM, CDR2 ANQGSEA. The CDR3 spans 12 residues.

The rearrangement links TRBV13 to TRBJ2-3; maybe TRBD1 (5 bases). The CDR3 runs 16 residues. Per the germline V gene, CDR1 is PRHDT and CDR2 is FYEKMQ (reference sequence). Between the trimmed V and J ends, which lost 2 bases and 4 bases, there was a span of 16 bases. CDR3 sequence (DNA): TGTGCCAGCAGCTTACCGCCTACCCAGGGTGCAGATACGCAGTATTTT. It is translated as CASSLPPTQGADTQYF.

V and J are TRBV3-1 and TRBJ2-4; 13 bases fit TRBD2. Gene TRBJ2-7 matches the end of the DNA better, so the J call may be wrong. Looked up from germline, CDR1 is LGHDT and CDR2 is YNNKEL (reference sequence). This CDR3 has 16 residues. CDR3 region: CASSQVGTSGAYEQYF. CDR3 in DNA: TGTGCCAGCAGCCAAGTAGGGACTAGCGGGGCTTACGAGCAGTACTTC.

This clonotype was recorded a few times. The CDR3 DNA sequence: TGTGCCAGCGGACTAGCGGGAAAGGACGAGCAGTACTTC. Translated, it gives CASGLAGKDEQYF. The chain is built from TRBV25-1 and TRBJ2-4, with 12 bases fitting TRBD2. The J call could be wrong; TRBJ2-7 is a better fit for the DNA end. In germline, CDR1 is MGHDK, CDR2 SYGVNS. This CDR3 contains 13 residues.

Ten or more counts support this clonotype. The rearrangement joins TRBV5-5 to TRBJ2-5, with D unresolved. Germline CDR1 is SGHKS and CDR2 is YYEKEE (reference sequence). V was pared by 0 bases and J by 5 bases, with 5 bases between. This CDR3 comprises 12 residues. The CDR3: CASSLGTETQYF. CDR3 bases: TGTGCCAGCAGCTTGGGGACGGAGACCCAGTACTTC.

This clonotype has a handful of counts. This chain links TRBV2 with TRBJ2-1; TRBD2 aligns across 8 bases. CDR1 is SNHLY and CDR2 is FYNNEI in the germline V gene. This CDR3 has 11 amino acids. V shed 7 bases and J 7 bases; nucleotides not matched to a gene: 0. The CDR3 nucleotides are TGTGCCAGCACGGGAGGGAATGAGCAGTTCTTC. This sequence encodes CASTGGNEQFF.

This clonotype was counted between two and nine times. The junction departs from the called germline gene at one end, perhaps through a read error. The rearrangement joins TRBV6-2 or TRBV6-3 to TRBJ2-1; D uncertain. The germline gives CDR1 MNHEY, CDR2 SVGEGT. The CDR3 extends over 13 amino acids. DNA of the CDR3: TGTGCCAGCAGCTACTGGAGCAGCGATGAGCAGTTCTTC. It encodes CASSYWSSDEQFF.

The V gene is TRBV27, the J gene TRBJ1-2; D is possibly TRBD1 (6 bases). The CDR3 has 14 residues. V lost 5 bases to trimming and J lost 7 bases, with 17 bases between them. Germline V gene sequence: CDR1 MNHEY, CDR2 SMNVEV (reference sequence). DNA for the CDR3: TGTGCCAGCAGTAAACACAGGGAGAAGAGTGGCTACACCTTC. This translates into CASSKHREKSGYTF.

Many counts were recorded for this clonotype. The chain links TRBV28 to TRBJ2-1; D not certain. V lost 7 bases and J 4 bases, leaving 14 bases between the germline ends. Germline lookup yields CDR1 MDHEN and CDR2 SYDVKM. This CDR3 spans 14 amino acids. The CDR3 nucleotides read TGTGCCAGCACCCTAGGTTACGGTTACAATGAGCAGTTCTTC. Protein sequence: CASTLGYGYNEQFF.

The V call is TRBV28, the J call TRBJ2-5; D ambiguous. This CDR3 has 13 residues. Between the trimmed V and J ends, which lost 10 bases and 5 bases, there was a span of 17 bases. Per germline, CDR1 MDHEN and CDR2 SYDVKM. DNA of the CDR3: TGTGCCACCCTTGATTCCGCGGCGGAGACCCAGTACTTC. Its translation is CATLDSAAETQYF.

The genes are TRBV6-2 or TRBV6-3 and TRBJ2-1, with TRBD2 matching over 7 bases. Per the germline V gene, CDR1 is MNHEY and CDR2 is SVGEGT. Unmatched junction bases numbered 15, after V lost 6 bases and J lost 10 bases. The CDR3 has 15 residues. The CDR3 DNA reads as TGTGCCAGCAGCACCCTAGCGGCAGGATTGGGGGAGCAGTTCTTC. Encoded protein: CASSTLAAGLGEQFF.

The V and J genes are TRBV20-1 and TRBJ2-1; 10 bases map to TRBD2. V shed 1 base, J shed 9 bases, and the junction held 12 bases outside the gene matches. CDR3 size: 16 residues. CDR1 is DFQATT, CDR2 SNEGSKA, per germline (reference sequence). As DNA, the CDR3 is TGCAGTGCTAGAGCCCCTACTAGCGGGATAGGGGCTGAGCAGTTCTTC. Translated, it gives CSARAPTSGIGAEQFF.

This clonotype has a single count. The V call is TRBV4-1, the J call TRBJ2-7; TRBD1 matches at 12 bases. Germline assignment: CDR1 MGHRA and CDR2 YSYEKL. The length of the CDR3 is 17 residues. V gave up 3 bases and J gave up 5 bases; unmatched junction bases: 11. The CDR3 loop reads CASSHLPTGQGADEQYF. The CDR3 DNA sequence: TGCGCCAGCAGCCACCTTCCCACGGGACAGGGGGCGGACGAGCAGTACTTC.